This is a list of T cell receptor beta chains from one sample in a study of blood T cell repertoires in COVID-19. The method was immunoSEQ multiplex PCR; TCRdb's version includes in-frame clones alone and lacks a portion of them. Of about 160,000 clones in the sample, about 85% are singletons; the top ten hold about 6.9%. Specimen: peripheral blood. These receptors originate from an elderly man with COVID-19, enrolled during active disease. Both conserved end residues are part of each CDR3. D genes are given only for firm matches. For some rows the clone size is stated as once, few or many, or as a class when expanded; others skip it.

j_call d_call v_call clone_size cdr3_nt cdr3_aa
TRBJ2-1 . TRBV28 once TGTGCCAGCAGTTCGGCCGGGACTCTTCTTTTCGAGCAGTTCTTC CASSSAGTLLFEQFF
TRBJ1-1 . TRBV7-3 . TGTGCCAGCAGACACCCAGGGGAGGGGACTGAAGCTTTCTTT CASRHPGEGTEAFF
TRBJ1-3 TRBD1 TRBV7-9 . TGTGCCAGCAGCTCCCCGGGACAGGGCAATGGAAACACCATATATTTT CASSSPGQGNGNTIYF
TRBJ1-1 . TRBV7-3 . TGTGCCAGCAGCTTCTCCCGGACCCCGGGGGCTGAAGCTTTCTTT CASSFSRTPGAEAFF
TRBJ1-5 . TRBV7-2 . TGTGCCAGCAGCTTACATGCAGGGCGCAATCAGCCCCAGCATTTT CASSLHAGRNQPQHF
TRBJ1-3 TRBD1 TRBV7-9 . TGTGCCAGCAGCGCACCGGGGACAGCGGTGGTGGGCACCATATATTTT CASSAPGTAVVGTIYF
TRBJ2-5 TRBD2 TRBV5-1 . TGCGCCAGCAGCTTAGGCGCGGGGGGGGCAGAGACCCAGTACTTC CASSLGAGGAETQYF
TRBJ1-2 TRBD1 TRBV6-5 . TGTGCCAGCAGTTGGGACAGATCTAGGGGCTACACCTTC CASSWDRSRGYTF
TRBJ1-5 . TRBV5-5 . TGTGCCAGCAGCCTTACGACAGCCCCGGATCAGCCCCAGCATTTT CASSLTTAPDQPQHF
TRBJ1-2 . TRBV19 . TGTGCCAGTCTGATTAAACCCACAGGAAACTATGGCTACACCTTC CASLIKPTGNYGYTF
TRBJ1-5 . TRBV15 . TGTGCCACCAGCAGCATGTCAGGGAACCAGCCCCAGCATTTT CATSSMSGNQPQHF
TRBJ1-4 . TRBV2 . TGTGCCAGCAGTGAACAGTCTGAAAAACTGTTTTTT CASSEQSEKLFF
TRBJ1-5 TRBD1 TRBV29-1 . TGCAGCGTTGTTGAAAGGGGGCCGGGCAATCAGCCCCAGCATTTT CSVVERGPGNQPQHF
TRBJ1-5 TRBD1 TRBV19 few TGTGCCAGTAGTCCGCAACAGGGGAATCAGCCCCAGCATTTT CASSPQQGNQPQHF
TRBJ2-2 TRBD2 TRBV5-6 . TGTGCCAGCGGATTAGCGGGGGGTACGAACACCGGGGAGCTGTTTTTT CASGLAGGTNTGELFF
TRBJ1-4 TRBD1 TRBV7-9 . TGTGCCAGCAGCCTCTCCGGGACAGTGAGTGAAAAACTGTTTTTT CASSLSGTVSEKLFF
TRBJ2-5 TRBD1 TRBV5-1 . TGCGCCAGCAGCCTAAGTTCCGGGACAGGGGGCTGGGAGACCCAGTACTTC CASSLSSGTGGWETQYF
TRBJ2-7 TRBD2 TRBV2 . TGTGCCAGCAGTGCAACCGGGACTAGCGGGGGGTGGCAGTACTTC CASSATGTSGGWQYF
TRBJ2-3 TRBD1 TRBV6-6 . TGTGCCAGCAGGAACGACAGGGGGGAGGCAGATACGCAGTATTTT CASRNDRGEADTQYF
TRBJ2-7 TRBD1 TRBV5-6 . TGTGCCAGCAGCTCGCTGGGACAGATCCTCGAGGACGAGCAGTACTTC CASSSLGQILEDEQYF
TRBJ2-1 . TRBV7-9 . TGTGCCAGCAGCTTAGAGGCGGGGAGCTCCTACAATGAGCAGTTCTTC CASSLEAGSSYNEQFF
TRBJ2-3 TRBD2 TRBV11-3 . TGTGCCAGCAGCGCGCCCGGGACTAACACAGATACGCAGTATTTT CASSAPGTNTDTQYF
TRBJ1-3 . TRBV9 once TGTGCCAGCAGCGTAGCAGGGAAGGGAAACACCATATATTTT CASSVAGKGNTIYF
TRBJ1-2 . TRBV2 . TGTGCCAGCAGCATACAGGAAAACGGCTACACCTTC CASSIQENGYTF
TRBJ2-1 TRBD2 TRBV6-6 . TGTGCCAGCAGTTACGGGAGCGGGGGCTACAATGAGCAGTTCTTC CASSYGSGGYNEQFF
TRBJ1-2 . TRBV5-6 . TGTGCCAGCAGCTCCACAGGACGGATGGATTATGGCTACACCTTC CASSSTGRMDYGYTF
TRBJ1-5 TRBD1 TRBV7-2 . TGTGCCAGCAGTACCCAGGGGGCAGTCAATCAGCCCCAGCATTTT CASSTQGAVNQPQHF
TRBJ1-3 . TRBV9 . TGTGCCAGCAGCGTAGCGGGGGGAAACACCATATATTTT CASSVAGGNTIYF
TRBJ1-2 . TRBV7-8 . TGTGCCAGCAGCTTAGCGGCAGGGGAGGGCTATGGCTACACCTTC CASSLAAGEGYGYTF